This is a list of T cell receptor beta chains from one sample in a study of graft-versus-host responses after intestinal transplantation. TCRdb's copy holds only in-frame clones and misses some; the assay was immunoSEQ multiplex PCR. The sample yields 100,000 or so clones, 90% to 95% seen once. For these receptors, no antigen is known. Sample: unstimulated CD8+ T cells sorted from spleen or lymph node cells, taken before transplant. The receptors were sampled from a human donor who was the organ donor for an intestinal transplant. The CDR3 runs from the conserved cysteine through the conserved F or W. D genes are given only for firm matches.

CDR3aa | v_gene | d_gene
CASQQQGPPPTDTQYF | TRBV9 | TRBD1
CAISESAGAYGYTF | TRBV10-3 | NA
CASSFVDRGYEQYF | TRBV7-9 | TRBD1
CASSLPPGGLAGLTEQYF | TRBV7-2 | TRBD2
CAWRAEHRGGEQYF | TRBV30 | NA
CSVDFLAGGYNEQFF | TRBV29-1 | TRBD2
CAISDTGENIQYF | TRBV10-3 | TRBD1
CASSRDRVREKLFF | TRBV6-1 | TRBD1
CASSQELAGENTQYF | TRBV4-3 | TRBD2
CASSATRGSGNTIYF | TRBV27 | NA
CASSWPRIRETQYF | TRBV5-6 | NA
CAWSRQANQPQHF | TRBV30 | NA
CASSRGAEGYEQYF | TRBV9 | NA
CSVGTGGGEQYF | TRBV29-1 | TRBD1
CASSLISGGPYEQYF | TRBV27 | NA
CASSFRGQPILGYTF | TRBV27 | NA